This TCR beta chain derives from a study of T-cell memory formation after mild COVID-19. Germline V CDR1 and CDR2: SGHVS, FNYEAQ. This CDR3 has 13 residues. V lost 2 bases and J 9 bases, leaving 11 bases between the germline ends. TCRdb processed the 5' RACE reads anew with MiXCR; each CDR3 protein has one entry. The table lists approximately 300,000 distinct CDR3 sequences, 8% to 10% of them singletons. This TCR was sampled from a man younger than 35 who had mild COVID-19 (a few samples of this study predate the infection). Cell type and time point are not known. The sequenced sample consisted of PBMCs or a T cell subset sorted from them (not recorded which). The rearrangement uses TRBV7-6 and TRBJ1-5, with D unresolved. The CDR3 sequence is CASSLSLGRPQHF. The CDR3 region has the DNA TGTGCCAGCAGCTTATCCCTCGGGAGGCCCCAGCATTTT.